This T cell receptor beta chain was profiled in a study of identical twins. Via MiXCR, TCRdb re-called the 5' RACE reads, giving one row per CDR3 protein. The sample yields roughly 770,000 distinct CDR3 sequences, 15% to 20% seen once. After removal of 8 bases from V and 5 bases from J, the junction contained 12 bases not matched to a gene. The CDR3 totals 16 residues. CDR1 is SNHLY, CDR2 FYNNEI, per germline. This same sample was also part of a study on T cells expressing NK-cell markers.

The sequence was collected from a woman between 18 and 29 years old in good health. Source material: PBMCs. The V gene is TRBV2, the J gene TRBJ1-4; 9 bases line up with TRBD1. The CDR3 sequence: CASLRDREPINEKLFF. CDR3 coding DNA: TGTGCCAGCCTCCGGGACAGGGAGCCCATAAATGAAAAACTGTTTTTT.